The T cell receptor beta chain described here comes from a study of blood T cell repertoires in COVID-19. Study information: Sources were T cells, B-cell-depleted T cells, or PBMCs; the material itself was cDNA or gDNA.

Authors' methods: From reference gene primer amplification, estimates of nucleated cell counts were derived. Clones were read by immunoSEQ multiplex PCR, and TCRdb kept only the in-frame ones, dropping some. D and trimming were read from the DNA, whereas the V and J calls and clone size are those reported in that table. Here the sample spans 200,000 to 250,000 clones, 85% being singletons. Germline CDR1 is MGHDK and CDR2 is SYGVNS. V was cut by 6 bases and J by 1 base, with 15 bases left in between. The CDR3 spans 15 residues. This sequence originates from a woman in her 70s with COVID-19, enrolled during active disease. V and J are TRBV25-1 and TRBJ1-1, with D perhaps TRBD1 (6 bases). Input material: peripheral blood. For the CDR3, the DNA is TGTGCCAGCAGGGACAGCTTACACCGGAACACTGAAGCTTTCTTT. Translated, it gives CASRDSLHRNTEAFF. Complete variable domain (other parts from reference TRBV25-1 and TRBJ1-1): EADIYQTPRYLVIGTGKKITLECSQTMGHDKMYWYQQDPGMELHLIHYSYGVNSTEKGDLSSESTVSRIRTEHFPLTLESARPSHTSQYLCASRDSLHRNTEAFFGQGTRLTVV.